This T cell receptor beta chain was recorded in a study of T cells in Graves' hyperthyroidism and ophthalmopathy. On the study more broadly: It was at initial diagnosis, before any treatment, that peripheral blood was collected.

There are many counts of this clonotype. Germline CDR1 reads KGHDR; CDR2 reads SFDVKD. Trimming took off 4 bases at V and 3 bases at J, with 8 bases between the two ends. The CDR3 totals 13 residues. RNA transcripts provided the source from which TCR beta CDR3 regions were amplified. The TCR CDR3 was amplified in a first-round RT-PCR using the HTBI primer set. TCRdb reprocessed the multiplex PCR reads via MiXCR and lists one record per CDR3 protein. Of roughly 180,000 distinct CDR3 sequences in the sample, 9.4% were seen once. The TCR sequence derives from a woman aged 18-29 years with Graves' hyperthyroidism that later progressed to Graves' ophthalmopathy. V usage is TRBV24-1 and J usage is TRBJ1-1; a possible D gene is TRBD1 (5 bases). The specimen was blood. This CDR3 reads CATSDGDYTEAFF. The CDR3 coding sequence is TGTGCCACCAGTGACGGGGACTACACTGAAGCTTTCTTT.